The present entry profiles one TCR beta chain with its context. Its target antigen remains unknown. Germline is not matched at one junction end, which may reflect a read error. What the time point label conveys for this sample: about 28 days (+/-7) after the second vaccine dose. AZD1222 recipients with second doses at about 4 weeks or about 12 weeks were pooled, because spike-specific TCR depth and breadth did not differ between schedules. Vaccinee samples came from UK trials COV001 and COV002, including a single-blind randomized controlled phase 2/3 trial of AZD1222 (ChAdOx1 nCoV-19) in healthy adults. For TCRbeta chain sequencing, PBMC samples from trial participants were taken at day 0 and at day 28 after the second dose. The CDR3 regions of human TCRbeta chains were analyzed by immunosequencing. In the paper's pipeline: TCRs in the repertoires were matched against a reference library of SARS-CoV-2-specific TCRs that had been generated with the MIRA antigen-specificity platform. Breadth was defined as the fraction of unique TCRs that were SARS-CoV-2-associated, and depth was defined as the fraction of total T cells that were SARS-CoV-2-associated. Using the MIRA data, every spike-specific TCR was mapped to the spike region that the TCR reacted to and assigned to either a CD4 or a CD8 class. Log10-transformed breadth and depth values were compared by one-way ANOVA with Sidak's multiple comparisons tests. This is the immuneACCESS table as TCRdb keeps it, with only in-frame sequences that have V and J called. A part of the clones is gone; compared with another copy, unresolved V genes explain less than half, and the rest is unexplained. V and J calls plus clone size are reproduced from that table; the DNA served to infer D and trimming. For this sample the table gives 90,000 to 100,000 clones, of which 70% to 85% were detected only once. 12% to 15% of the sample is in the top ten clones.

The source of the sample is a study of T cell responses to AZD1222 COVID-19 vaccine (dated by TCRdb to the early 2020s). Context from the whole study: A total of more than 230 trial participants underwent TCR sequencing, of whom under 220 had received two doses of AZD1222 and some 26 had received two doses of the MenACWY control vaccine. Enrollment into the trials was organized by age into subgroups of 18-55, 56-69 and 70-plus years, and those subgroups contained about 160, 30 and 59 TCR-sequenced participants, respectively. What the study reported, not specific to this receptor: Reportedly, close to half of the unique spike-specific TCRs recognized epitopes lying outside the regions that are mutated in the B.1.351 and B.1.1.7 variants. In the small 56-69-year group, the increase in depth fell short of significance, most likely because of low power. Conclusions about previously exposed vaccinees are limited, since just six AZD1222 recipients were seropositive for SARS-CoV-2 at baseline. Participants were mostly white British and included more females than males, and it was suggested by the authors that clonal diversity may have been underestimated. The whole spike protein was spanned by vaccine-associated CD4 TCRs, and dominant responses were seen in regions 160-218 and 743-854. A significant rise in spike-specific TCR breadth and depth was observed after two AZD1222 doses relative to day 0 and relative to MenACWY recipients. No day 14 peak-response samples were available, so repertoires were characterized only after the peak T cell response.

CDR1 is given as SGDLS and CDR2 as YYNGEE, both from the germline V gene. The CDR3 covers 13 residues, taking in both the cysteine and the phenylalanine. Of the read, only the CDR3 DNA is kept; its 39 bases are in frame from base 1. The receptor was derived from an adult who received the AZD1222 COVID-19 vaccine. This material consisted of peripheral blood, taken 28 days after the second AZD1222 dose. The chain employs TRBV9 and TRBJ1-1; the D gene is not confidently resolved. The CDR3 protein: CASSTGTSGEVVF. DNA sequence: TGTGCCAGCAGTACCGGTACGAGCGGAGAAGTGGTCTTT.